Each of the 31 T cell receptor beta chains below was sequenced from the same sample in a study of response to subunit inactivated influenza vaccine. TCRdb independently ran MiXCR on the RT-PCR reads; one entry per CDR3 protein. The table shows more than 600,000 distinct CDR3 sequences, with around 20% occurring only once. Sequenced here: PBMCs from blood, sampled approximately 5 days after vaccination. The receptor source for this set is a middle-aged man who received an inactivated influenza vaccine.

This clonotype appeared a few times. The V call is TRBV5-1, the J call TRBJ2-7; TRBD1 matches 7 bases. CDR1 is SGHRS and CDR2 is YFSETQ in the germline V gene. The CDR3 has 12 amino acids. The ends lost 7 bases at V and 5 bases at J; junction bases unmatched: 6. The CDR3 DNA is TGCGCCAGCGGCGACAGGGACGACGAGCAGTACTTC. It specifies CASGDRDDEQYF. The whole variable domain, remainder taken from reference TRBV5-1 and TRBJ2-7, is KAGVTQTPRYLIKTRGQQVTLSCSPISGHRSVSWYQQTPGQGLQFLFEYFSETQRNKGNFPGRFSGRQFSNSRSEMNVSTLELGDSALYLCASGDRDDEQYFGPGTRLTVT.

This clonotype was found many times. The chain couples TRBV4-2 to TRBJ2-7; TRBD1 agrees at 8 bases. V shed 2 bases, J shed 3 bases, and the junction held 9 bases outside the gene matches. The CDR3 length is 16 residues. From germline, CDR1 is LGHNA and CDR2 YNFKEQ. The CDR3 loop is CASSQLTGGKDYEQYF. CDR3 DNA sequence: TGTGCCAGCAGCCAACTTACAGGGGGTAAGGACTACGAGCAGTACTTC.

The chain couples TRBV4-1 to TRBJ2-3; D tentatively fits TRBD1 or TRBD2 (5 bases each). The CDR3 consists of 15 residues. Trimming removed 1 base from V and 4 bases from J, with 12 bases in between. The germline gives CDR1 MGHRA, CDR2 YSYEKL. The CDR3 protein is CASSQVTGRADTQYF. The CDR3 coding sequence is TGCGCCAGCAGCCAAGTGACGGGGCGCGCAGATACGCAGTATTTT.

V is TRBV10-3 and J is TRBJ2-7; 10 positions match TRBD2. V was pared by 3 bases and J by 2 bases, with 1 base of the junction left unmatched. The CDR3 totals 14 residues. Germline CDR1 ENHRY, CDR2 SYGVKD. The CDR3 spells CAISELAGTYEQYF. The CDR3, as DNA: TGTGCCATCAGTGAACTAGCGGGGACCTACGAGCAGTACTTC.

The chain employs TRBV20-1 and TRBJ2-7; D is uncertain. V gave up 2 bases and J gave up 5 bases, with 13 bases separating them. This CDR3 comprises 13 residues. The germline CDR1 and CDR2 sequences are DFQATT and SNEGSKA (reference sequence). The CDR3 nucleotides are TGCAGTGCTAGAATAGAGTACAAGAACGAGCAGTACTTC. As protein: CSARIEYKNEQYF.

This clonotype occurred many times. V and J are TRBV20-1 and TRBJ2-7, with D possibly TRBD1 on 6 matching bases. The CDR3 has 15 residues. Germline loops: CDR1 DFQATT, CDR2 SNEGSKA (reference sequence). With 0 bases removed from V and 0 bases from J, the gap between germline ends came to 12 bases. The CDR3 nucleotides are TGCAGTGCTAGAGACATAACAGGGTTCTCCTACGAGCAGTACTTC. Translated: CSARDITGFSYEQYF.

The V gene is TRBV20-1, the J gene TRBJ1-6, with D perhaps matching TRBD1 (5 bases). This CDR3 comprises 14 residues. CDR1 is DFQATT and CDR2 is SNEGSKA in the germline V gene (reference sequence). V was cut by 0 bases and J by 8 bases, with 11 bases left in between. The CDR3 protein is CSARESLGHSPLHF. The CDR3 DNA reads TGCAGTGCTAGAGAATCCCTGGGGCATTCACCCCTCCACTTT.

This clonotype appeared a single time. This chain links TRBV6-2 or TRBV6-3 with TRBJ2-1, with D possibly being TRBD1 or TRBD2 (6 bases each). V was clipped by 6 bases and J by 7 bases, with 19 bases between them. CDR1 and CDR2 (germline): MNHEY, SVGEGT. The CDR3 runs 15 residues. As DNA, the CDR3 is TGTGCCAGCAGAGGGGGGAGGAGCGCGCGTAATGAGCAGTTCTTC. This gives the protein CASRGGRSARNEQFF.

The chain recombines TRBV4-3 with TRBJ2-3; D call uncertain. The CDR3 extends over 13 amino acids. V lost 0 bases and J lost 5, with 6 bases in between. CDR1 LGHNA and CDR2 YSLEER come from the germline V gene. CDR3: CASSQDFGDTQYF. CDR3 sequence (DNA): TGCGCCAGCAGCCAAGATTTCGGAGATACGCAGTATTTT.

The chain uses TRBV5-1 and TRBJ2-6; TRBD1 agrees at 7 bases. The CDR3 sequence is 20 residues long. Looked up from germline, CDR1 is SGHRS and CDR2 is YFSETQ. Unmatched junction bases numbered 16, after V lost 4 bases and J lost 0 bases. CDR3 sequence: CASSTVITGAGRSGANVLTF. CDR3 sequence (DNA): TGCGCCAGCAGCACCGTTATTACAGGGGCAGGTCGCTCTGGGGCCAACGTCCTGACTTTC.

The chain links TRBV20-1 to TRBJ2-7, with 9 bases aligning to TRBD2. Unmatched junction bases numbered 10, after V lost 3 bases and J lost 1 base. The CDR3 sequence is 16 residues long. In germline, CDR1 is DFQATT, CDR2 SNEGSKA (reference sequence). The CDR3 sequence is CSASGSGRGVSYEQYF. In DNA, the CDR3 is TGCAGTGCTAGTGGTAGCGGGAGAGGAGTATCCTACGAGCAGTACTTC.

This clonotype was recorded many times. The chain couples TRBV5-5 to TRBJ2-7; 7 bases are a match to TRBD1. The CDR3 is made up of 14 amino acids. In germline, CDR1 is SGHKS, CDR2 YYEKEE (reference sequence). Trimming at V came to 1 base and at J to 5 bases, leaving 6 bases not matched to a gene. As DNA, the CDR3 is TGTGCCAGCAGCTTGTCCGCGACAGGGAACGAGCAGTACTTC. This codes for CASSLSATGNEQYF.

This chain connects TRBV18 to TRBJ2-7; D is uncertain. Trimming took 3 bases from V and 4 from J, leaving 19 bases between them. This CDR3 is 16 amino acids long. The germline CDR1 and CDR2 sequences are KGHSH and LQKENI. In nucleotides, the CDR3 is TGTGCCAGCTCACCTTCGTTCCTGATTAGGGATTACGAGCAGTACTTC. It codes for CASSPSFLIRDYEQYF.

Only a few counts were recorded for this clonotype. This rearrangement joins TRBV4-3 to TRBJ2-3, with D unclear. The CDR3 covers 16 residues. Trimming stripped 1 base from V and 4 bases from J, with 15 bases between. Germline CDR1 reads LGHNA; CDR2 reads YSLEER. The CDR3 spells CASSQVSKGASDTQYF. Here the CDR3 DNA reads TGCGCCAGCAGCCAAGTCTCAAAAGGTGCATCAGATACGCAGTATTTT.

This clonotype was observed a few times. The J gene is TRBJ1-3, the V gene TRBV7-6, with a tentative D call TRBD1 (5 bases). Trimming took 5 bases from V and 0 from J, leaving 11 bases between them. The germline V gene has CDR1 SGHVS and CDR2 FNYEAQ. There are 15 residues in the CDR3. CDR3: CASSVDRTSGNTIYF. Written as DNA, the CDR3 is TGTGCCAGCAGCGTCGACAGAACCTCTGGAAACACCATATATTTT.

The chain combines TRBV6-2 or TRBV6-3 with TRBJ2-5; TRBD1 matches 7 bases. Losses at the gene ends were 6 bases for V and 7 bases for J; bases not matched to a gene: 20. The CDR3 is made up of 17 amino acids. CDR1 is MNHEY and CDR2 is SVGEGT in the germline V gene. CDR3 in amino acids: CASSPKPRTGARGTQYF. The CDR3 bases are TGTGCCAGCAGCCCCAAGCCCCGGACAGGCGCAAGGGGGACCCAGTACTTC.

This clonotype was recorded many times. The chain recombines TRBV7-2 with TRBJ2-1; 7 nucleotides agree with TRBD2. Losses at the gene ends were 5 bases for V and 7 bases for J; bases not matched to a gene: 2. The CDR3 runs to 12 residues. From germline, CDR1 is SGHTA and CDR2 FQGNSA. CDR3 sequence (DNA): TGTGCCAGCAGCCGGACTAGGAATGAGCAGTTCTTC. Amino acid sequence: CASSRTRNEQFF. The variable domain in full, completed from reference TRBV7-2 and TRBJ2-1, reads GAGVSQSPSNKVTEKGKDVELRCDPISGHTALYWYRQSLGQGLEFLIYFQGNSAPDKSGLPSDRFSAERTGGSVSTLTIQRTQQEDSAVYLCASSRTRNEQFFGPGTRLTVL.

The table lists this clonotype with a few counts. The chain recombines TRBV5-1 with TRBJ2-7, with 9 bases that match TRBD1. The CDR3 is 14 amino acids. Germline loops: CDR1 SGHRS, CDR2 YFSETQ. V shed 5 bases, J shed 4 bases, and the junction held 7 bases outside the gene matches. CDR3 sequence reads: CASSRQGVVYEQYF. The CDR3, as DNA: TGCGCCAGCAGTCGACAGGGGGTGGTTTACGAGCAGTACTTC.

This clonotype came up a few times. The chain joins TRBV12-3 or TRBV12-4 to TRBJ2-7; D remains ambiguous. The CDR3 has 12 residues. The V end was cut by 2 bases, the J end by 6 bases, with 8 bases between. The CDR3 DNA reads as TGTGCCAGCAGTTTACGTGGGGTCGAGCAGTACTTC. This translates into CASSLRGVEQYF.

This clonotype was found a few times. V gene TRBV7-9 combines with J gene TRBJ1-6, with 10 bases identical to TRBD1. Germline trimming cut 5 bases from V and 5 bases from J; bases unmatched to any gene: 9. This CDR3 region has 17 residues. CDR1 SEHNR and CDR2 FQNEAQ come from the germline V gene (reference sequence). In DNA form, the CDR3 reads TGTGCCAGCAGCGCCGGGGACAGGGGAGCCCATAATTCACCCCTCCACTTT. It specifies CASSAGDRGAHNSPLHF.

This clonotype occurred a few times. The chain has TRBV5-6 and TRBJ1-5; TRBD1 might be the D (5 bases). CDR3 length: 14 residues. Per the germline V gene, CDR1 is SGHDT and CDR2 is YYEEEE. V was pared by 1 base and J by 3 bases, with 8 bases between. This CDR3 reads CASSLRGANQPQHF. CDR3 bases: TGTGCCAGCAGCTTGCGCGGGGCCAATCAGCCCCAGCATTTT.

The chain combines TRBV25-1 with TRBJ2-1, with 8 positions matching TRBD2. The CDR3 spans 15 residues. Germline CDR1 is MGHDK and CDR2 is SYGVNS. Trimming at V came to 1 base and at J to 7 bases, leaving 6 bases not matched to a gene. CDR3 residues: CASSESGRAWNEQFF. In DNA form, the CDR3 reads TGTGCCAGCAGTGAATCCGGGAGGGCCTGGAATGAGCAGTTCTTC. Full variable domain (rest looked up from reference TRBV25-1 and TRBJ2-1): EADIYQTPRYLVIGTGKKITLECSQTMGHDKMYWYQQDPGMELHLIHYSYGVNSTEKGDLSSESTVSRIRTEHFPLTLESARPSHTSQYLCASSESGRAWNEQFFGPGTRLTVL.

The chain has TRBV13 and TRBJ2-2, with TRBD2 as a possible D gene (5 bases). This CDR3 has 14 amino acids. V was shortened by 5 bases and J by 1 base, with 8 bases between the two germline ends. Germline CDR1 reads PRHDT; CDR2 reads FYEKMQ (reference sequence). The CDR3 DNA reads as TGTGCCAGCAGCCCTCGGGAGAACACCGGGGAGCTGTTTTTT. Its translation is CASSPRENTGELFF.

This clonotype was seen only a few times. The genes are TRBV6-1 and TRBJ2-3, with D perhaps matching TRBD2 (5 bases). Germline CDR1 is MNHNS and CDR2 is SASEGT. This CDR3 has 15 residues. Trimming stripped 8 bases from V and 6 bases from J, with 21 bases between. The CDR3 nucleotides are TGTGCCAGCTCCGGCCGGAGGCGGGTGGAGGATACGCAGTATTTT. Translation gives CASSGRRRVEDTQYF.

J is TRBJ2-1 and V is TRBV20-1; possibly TRBD1 for D (5 bases). This CDR3 region has 14 residues. Germline assignment: CDR1 DFQATT and CDR2 SNEGSKA (reference sequence). V lost 0 bases and J lost 4, with 10 bases in between. The CDR3 loop is CSARDRASYNEQFF. The CDR3 DNA sequence: TGCAGTGCTAGAGACAGGGCTAGTTACAATGAGCAGTTCTTC.

Here the CDR3 reads CASSPEGRLSGNTIYF. CDR3 coding DNA: TGCGCCAGCAGCCCCGAAGGCCGACTCTCTGGAAACACCATATATTTT. This rearrangement joins TRBV4-3 to TRBJ1-3; D is unresolved. The CDR3 is 16 amino acids. Per germline, CDR1 LGHNA and CDR2 YSLEER. V gave up 4 bases and J gave up 0 bases, with 13 bases separating them.

The table lists this clonotype with a few counts. The chain joins TRBV20-1 to TRBJ2-3, with TRBD2 matching over 13 bases. V was pared by 5 bases and J by 6 bases, with 8 bases of the junction left unmatched. Germline CDR1 reads DFQATT; CDR2 reads SNEGSKA (reference sequence). The CDR3 runs 15 residues. CDR3 sequence (DNA): TGCAGTGCTCCCAGGACTAGCGGGAGATCCGATACGCAGTATTTT. It yields the protein CSAPRTSGRSDTQYF.

This clonotype has more than one count but fewer than ten. The chain has TRBV6-1 and TRBJ1-5; no firm D call. The V end was cut by 7 bases, the J end by 0 bases, with 7 bases between. The CDR3 is made up of 13 amino acids. CDR1 and CDR2 (germline): MNHNS, SASEGT. The CDR3 DNA is TGTGCCAGCAACAGCTTTAGCAATCAGCCCCAGCATTTT. Protein product: CASNSFSNQPQHF.

CDR3 nucleotides: TGCAGTGTCCCAACCACCCTGGTTGCCGCCGGGACTAGCGGGACCACAGATACGCAGTATTTT. This gives the protein CSVPTTLVAAGTSGTTDTQYF. The V gene is TRBV20-1, the J gene TRBJ2-3; 13 bases are shared with TRBD2. The CDR3 contains 21 residues. Trimming removed 7 bases from V and 2 bases from J; junction bases left unmatched: 24. Germline V CDR1 and CDR2: DFQATT, SNEGSKA (reference sequence).

The V gene is TRBV24-1, the J gene TRBJ2-7; D perhaps matches TRBD1 (6 bases). The germline CDR1 and CDR2 sequences are KGHDR and SFDVKD. This CDR3 has 15 amino acids. V was shortened by 4 bases and J by 3 bases, with 15 bases between the two germline ends. The CDR3 loop is CATSEGSRTDYEQYF. CDR3 coding DNA: TGTGCCACCAGTGAGGGATCGAGGACAGACTACGAGCAGTACTTC.

The V and J genes are TRBV29-1 and TRBJ1-6; 7 nucleotides agree with TRBD1. Germline lookup yields CDR1 SQVTM and CDR2 ANQGSEA. The J segment lost 10 bases and the V segment lost 4 bases, leaving 7 bases of the junction unmatched. This CDR3 contains 13 residues. The CDR3 region is CSVAQGVGSPLHF. Here the CDR3 DNA reads TGCAGCGTTGCTCAGGGGGTCGGCTCACCCCTCCACTTT.